Listed here are 5 T cell receptor beta chains from one sample, sequenced in a study of siplizumab effects on memory and regulatory T cells. The assay was immunoSEQ multiplex PCR, and TCRdb's table has in-frame clones only and misses some. The data contain around 100,000 clones, 90% to 95% of them seen just once; the ten biggest clones take up roughly 0.61%. The sequenced sample consisted of Tregs sorted from blood. The receptors originated from a human donor in good health.

The V gene is TRBV2, the J gene TRBJ2-3; no reliable D call. The CDR3 has 14 amino acids. CDR1 and CDR2 (germline): SNHLY, FYNNEI. The V end lost 1 base, the J end lost 0 bases, and 5 bases lay between the germline ends. CDR3 bases: TGTGCCAGCAGTGAAGTCGGGAGCACAGATACGCAGTATTTT. Amino acid sequence: CASSEVGSTDTQYF.

V is TRBV30 and J is TRBJ2-1; 7 bases agree with TRBD2. There are 14 residues in the CDR3. The germline V gene encodes CDR1 GTSNPN and CDR2 SVGIG (reference sequence). V lost 7 bases to trimming and J lost 7 bases; unmatched junction nucleotides: 13. As DNA, the CDR3 is TGTGCCTTGGGATGGGGGGGAGGTTCGAATGAGCAGTTCTTC. Translated, it gives CALGWGGGSNEQFF.

The chain couples TRBV5-1 to TRBJ2-1; D remains ambiguous. This CDR3 is built from 16 residues. Germline V gene sequence: CDR1 SGHRS, CDR2 YFSETQ. V lost 1 base and J lost 4, with 15 bases in between. CDR3 bases: TGCGCCAGCAGCTTGTTTTCGGCGACACCTTACAATGAGCAGTTCTTC. This sequence encodes CASSLFSATPYNEQFF.

The V call is TRBV27, the J call TRBJ2-7; 7 bases align to TRBD2. The CDR3 sequence is 16 residues long. With 4 bases clipped from V and 0 bases from J, the junction kept 9 bases outside the gene matches. Germline V gene data show CDR1 as MNHEY and CDR2 as SMNVEV (reference sequence). This CDR3 is CASSSSVAGSSYEQYF. CDR3 nucleotide sequence: TGTGCCAGCAGTTCTTCCGTAGCGGGTAGCTCCTACGAGCAGTACTTC.

V and J are TRBV2 and TRBJ2-7; 14 positions agree with TRBD2. Germline V gives CDR1 SNHLY, CDR2 FYNNEI. V gave up 5 bases and J gave up 4 bases; unmatched junction bases: 4. This CDR3 is built from 15 residues. Here the CDR3 reads CASSLGLAGGYEQYF. The CDR3 coding sequence is TGTGCCAGCAGTTTAGGACTAGCGGGAGGATACGAGCAGTACTTC.